This TCR beta chain originates from a study of cytomegalovirus exposure and HLA in healthy donors. Background on the study: There were tens of millions of unique TCRs (from HLA-typed donors) in an early data release.

The CDR3 is made up of 17 amino acids. CDR1 LGHNT and CDR2 FRNRAP come from the germline V gene. The germline V and J ends were trimmed by 7 bases and 6 bases, with 25 bases remaining between them. Remarks on this clone: Its antigen is unidentified.

Study results and caveats: Analysis was carried out at a later point, and it linked a missense DCLRE1C variant to TCR beta V- and J-gene trimming. Most TCRs appeared rarely, but some public TCRs recurred in many donors.

In the PCR, 60 Vbeta and 13 Jbeta primers were used. Sequencing was performed with immunoSEQ multiplex PCR; in TCRdb, only in-frame clones are kept and a portion is missing. The data contain about 160,000 clones, about 82% of them singletons. The specimen was PBMCs. This TCR was recovered from a female donor in good health and CMV-seronegative. This chain links TRBV12-5 with TRBJ1-3, with D possibly TRBD1 on 5 matching bases. Here the CDR3 reads CASVQVIFRGTLNTIYF. The DNA of the CDR3 is TGTGCTAGTGTCCAGGTCATATTCCGCGGGACGTTAAACACCATATATTTT.